The clone carrying this T cell receptor (beta chain) came up many times. No antigen is known for it. These data belong to a study of early T cells in non-severe SARS-CoV-2 infection. Study overall: Sequenced bulk RNA came from whole blood that was unsorted, and chains were unpaired.

Individually, cDNA molecules had unique molecular identifiers attached to them. Using its own MiXCR run on the 5' RACE reads, TCRdb lists one record per CDR3 protein. Here the sample spans more than 30,000 distinct CDR3 sequences, approximately 5% being singletons. This CDR3 spans 15 amino acids. With 2 bases removed from V and 8 bases from J, the gap between germline ends came to 15 bases. Per germline, CDR1 MDHEN and CDR2 SYDVKM. Study-wide points: Anti-spike CD8 responses were favored in VDJdb matching, and private and CD4 specificities were missed.

The receptor was derived from an adult who was a healthcare worker with PCR-confirmed SARS-CoV-2 infection or an uninfected control (not recorded which). V usage is TRBV28 and J usage is TRBJ2-2; a weak D match, TRBD1 (7 bases). Sequenced: whole blood. CDR3: CASSLAGQYQGELFF. The CDR3 DNA reads TGTGCCAGCAGTTTAGCGGGACAGTACCAGGGGGAGCTGTTTTTT.